The sequence of this T cell receptor (beta chain) was determined in a study of blood T cells in healthy people across ages. Study observations and caveats: Changes seen in expanded clonotypes were possibly confounded by donor CMV status left unknown.

In its sample, this clonotype was seen a few times. Its antigen remains unidentified. Combining a sample-barcoded 5' primer with a J-beta primer mix, a second PCR ran for roughly 7 to 12 cycles. TCRdb reanalysed the 5' RACE reads using MiXCR and keeps one entry per CDR3 protein. Altogether about a million distinct CDR3 sequences are present, approximately 49% being singletons, with the ten largest covering 13%. The CDR3 has 16 amino acids. Trimming stripped 0 bases from V and 4 bases from J, with 14 bases between. Looked up from germline, CDR1 is LGHNA and CDR2 is YNFKEQ. This sequence joins TRBV4-2 and TRBJ2-3; D possibly corresponds to TRBD1 (5 bases). The origin of this receptor is a man aged 25 to 40 in good health. Sequencing was carried out using blood. Here the CDR3 reads CASSQDPGQGADTQYF. The CDR3 bases are TGTGCCAGCAGCCAAGACCCGGGCCAGGGCGCAGATACGCAGTATTTT.